The 2 T cell receptor beta chains given below trace back to one sample, sequenced in a study of tumor and adjacent non-tumor tissue in lung cancer. The template was RNA from unsorted bulk tissue. A modified ARM-PCR protocol with three rounds of nested PCR amplified TCRbeta. TCRdb re-analysed the multiplex PCR reads in MiXCR, keeping a single row per CDR3 protein. The table lists about 76,000 distinct CDR3 sequences, under 70% of them singletons. The sequenced material came from lung tumor tissue. The receptors stem from a woman in her seventies with non-small cell lung cancer.

A word on this clonotype: One end of the junction is discordant with germline, which a read error may explain. The J gene is TRBJ2-1, the V gene TRBV6-5; perhaps TRBD2 as D (5 bases). This CDR3 comprises 13 residues. The V gene's germline CDR1 is MNHEY and CDR2 SVGAGI. The CDR3 coding sequence is TGTGCCAGCTGTTACTCGAACACCGGCGGGCGGTTCTTC. Its translation: CASCYSNTGGRFF.

The chain uses TRBV6-5 and TRBJ2-2; TRBD1 matches 9 bases. Germline V CDR1 and CDR2: MNHEY, SVGAGI. V lost 6 bases, J lost 9 bases, and 14 bases stayed unmatched. The CDR3 extends over 16 amino acids. CDR3 DNA sequence: TGTGCCAGCAGACTCACCGGGACAGGGTACATCTGGGAGCTGTTTTTT. As protein: CASRLTGTGYIWELFF.